This T cell receptor (beta chain) was found in a study of shared T cell receptors in the human thymus. Germline V gene sequence: CDR1 ENHRY, CDR2 SYGVKD. The CDR3 length is 18 residues. V gave up 2 bases and J gave up 3 bases; unmatched junction bases: 8. Assay: immunoSEQ multiplex PCR; the TCRdb copy retains only in-frame clones and omits some. In the table there are about 730,000 clones, approximately 85% of which are singletons. The same sample was also studied in work on human thymus T cells. That report adds: Infants served as donors; they were healthy and Finnish and were having corrective surgery for congenital heart defects. It was from resections taken during corrective heart surgery that the thymus tissue came. In thymic and blood repertoires alike, V and J usage looked biased.

The chain couples TRBV10-3 to TRBJ2-3; 13 bases align to TRBD2. The sequencing input was thymocytes. The receptor was derived from a girl under two years old with a congenital heart defect. The CDR3 bases are TGTGCCATCAGTGAGGGACTAGCGGGGGCCACCCCTACAGATACGCAGTATTTT. This gives the protein CAISEGLAGATPTDTQYF.